The 5 T cell receptor beta chains below were found in one sample sequenced in a study of blood T cell repertoires in COVID-19. Sequencing was performed with immunoSEQ multiplex PCR; in TCRdb, only in-frame clones are kept and a portion is missing. The sample yields more than 25,000 clones, roughly four fifths seen once. Sequencing was performed on peripheral blood. These TCRs come from a man aged 70-80 years with active COVID-19.

This sequence joins TRBV11-2 and TRBJ2-2; the D gene is possibly TRBD2 (5 bases). The V gene's germline CDR1 is SGHAT and CDR2 FQNNGV. The CDR3 has 14 amino acids. Trimming cost V 3 bases and J 11 bases, with 16 bases left between them. The CDR3, as DNA: TGTGCCAGCAGCTTTCGACCCGGGATTATCGAGCTGTTTTTT. Its protein is CASSFRPGIIELFF.

The J gene is TRBJ2-5, the V gene TRBV7-2, with TRBD1 matching 8 bases. After removal of 3 bases from V and 5 bases from J, the junction contained 5 bases not matched to a gene. CDR1 and CDR2 from the germline V gene are SGHTA and FQGNSA. The CDR3 contains 14 residues. The CDR3 sequence is CASSFTRGLETQYF. Written as DNA, the CDR3 is TGTGCCAGCAGCTTTACCAGGGGGCTCGAGACCCAGTACTTC.

This rearrangement joins TRBV5-4 to TRBJ2-3, with D perhaps matching TRBD2 (7 bases). Trimming took off 2 bases at V and 0 bases at J, with 10 bases between the two ends. The V gene's germline CDR1 is SGHNT and CDR2 YYREEE (reference sequence). The CDR3 runs to 15 residues. The CDR3 sequence: CASSLGGASTDTQYF. CDR3 nucleotide sequence: TGTGCCAGCAGCTTAGGGGGGGCTAGCACAGATACGCAGTATTTT.

The chain combines TRBV10-3 with TRBJ1-5; D is possibly TRBD1 (6 bases). The V end lost 2 bases, the J end lost 3 bases, and 20 bases lay between the germline ends. Germline V gives CDR1 ENHRY, CDR2 SYGVKD. The CDR3 runs 18 residues. CDR3 region: CAISESPSGGRSNQPQHF. The CDR3 DNA is TGTGCCATCAGTGAGAGCCCCAGCGGGGGCCGTTCCAATCAGCCCCAGCATTTT.

In its sample, this clone was seen a few times. The chain has TRBV3-1 (or the pseudogene TRBV3-2) and TRBJ1-3; TRBD1 is a possible D gene (5 bases). CDR3 length: 15 amino acids. Trimming took off 0 bases at V and 3 bases at J, with 9 bases between the two ends. The germline CDR1 and CDR2 sequences are LGHDT and YNNKEL (reference sequence). The DNA of the CDR3 is TGTGCCAGCAGCCAAGACCAGGGCGGTGGAAACACCATATATTTT. It encodes CASSQDQGGGNTIYF.